The clone carrying this TCR beta chain was detected many times. The antigen is not known. This entry comes from a study of CD8+CD57+ T cells in acquired aplastic anemia. In the study overall: Sorted CD4+ and CD8+ cells gave an average of around 3.1 ug of DNA. CD4+ cells from healthy donors averaged approximately 11 million reads.

The use of genomic DNA as template underpinned the TCR beta VDJ and CDR3 profiling. TCRdb itself ran the reads through MiXCR, one entry per CDR3 protein. The sample has about 160,000 distinct CDR3 sequences; roughly 45% are singletons. Per germline, CDR1 DFQATT and CDR2 SNEGSKA (reference sequence). The CDR3 covers 15 residues. Trimming took 5 bases from V and 2 from J, leaving 17 bases between them. General study results and limits: Both patients and controls carried the same twenty-nine CD8+ CDR3 sequences.

This receptor was taken from a human donor in good health. V gene TRBV20-1 combines with J gene TRBJ2-3; D might be TRBD1 or TRBD2, each matching 5 bases. Material: sorted CD4+, CD8+, or CD8+CD57+ T cells (not recorded which) from PBMCs. CDR3 coding DNA: TGCAGTGCTCCCCAGTTGGGGGATTACACAGATACGCAGTATTTT. Translation gives CSAPQLGDYTDTQYF.